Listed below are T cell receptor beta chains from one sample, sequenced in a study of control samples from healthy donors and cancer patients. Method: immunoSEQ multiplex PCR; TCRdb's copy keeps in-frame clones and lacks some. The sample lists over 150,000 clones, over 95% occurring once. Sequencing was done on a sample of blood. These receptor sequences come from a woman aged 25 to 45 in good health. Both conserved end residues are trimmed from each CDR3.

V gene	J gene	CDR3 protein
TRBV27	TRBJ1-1	ASSFQDTGTEAF
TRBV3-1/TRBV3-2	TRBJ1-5	ASSHGRFLGYQPQH
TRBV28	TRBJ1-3	ASSLLALRWADKAGNTIY
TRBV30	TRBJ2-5	AWSVGLAVTQETQY
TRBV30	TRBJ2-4	AWSVQGRGAKNIQY
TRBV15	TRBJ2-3	ATDGGFGRSDTQY
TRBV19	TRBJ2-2	ASSSWGTGTTGELF
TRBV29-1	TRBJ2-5	STQTGNRETQY
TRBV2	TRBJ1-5	ASSVDRHQPQH
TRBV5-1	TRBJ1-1	ASSFGTGGSGTEAF
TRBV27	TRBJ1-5	ASSPGQVQQPQH
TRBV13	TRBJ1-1	ASSLEVNLNTEAF
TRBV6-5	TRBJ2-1	ASTPGQVINEQF
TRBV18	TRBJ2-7	ASSPRGSSYEQY
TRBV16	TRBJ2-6	ASSQSRGSGANVLT
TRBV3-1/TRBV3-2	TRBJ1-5	ASSQDGAYQPQH
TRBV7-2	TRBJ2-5	ASSLGGFDRPQETQY
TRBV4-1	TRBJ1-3	ASSQVAGPDTTGNTIY
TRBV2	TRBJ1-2	ASSEKWPLIGGYT
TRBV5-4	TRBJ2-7	ASSLTGDKSYEQY
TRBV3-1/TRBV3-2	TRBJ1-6	ASSQPESNSPLH
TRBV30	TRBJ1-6	AWRASSYNSPLH
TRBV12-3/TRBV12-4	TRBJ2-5	ASSLGETQY
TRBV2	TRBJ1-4	ASFPGQGGEKLF